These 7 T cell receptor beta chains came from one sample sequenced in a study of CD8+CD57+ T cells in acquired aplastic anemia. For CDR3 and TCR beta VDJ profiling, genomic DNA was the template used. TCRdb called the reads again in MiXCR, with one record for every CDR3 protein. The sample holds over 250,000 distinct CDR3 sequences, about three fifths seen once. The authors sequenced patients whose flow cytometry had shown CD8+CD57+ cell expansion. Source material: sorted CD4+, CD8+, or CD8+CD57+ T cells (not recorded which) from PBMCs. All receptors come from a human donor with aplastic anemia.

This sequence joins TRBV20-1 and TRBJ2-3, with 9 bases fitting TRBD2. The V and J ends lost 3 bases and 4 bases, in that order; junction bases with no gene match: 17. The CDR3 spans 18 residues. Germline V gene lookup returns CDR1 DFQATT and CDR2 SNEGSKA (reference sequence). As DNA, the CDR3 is TGCAGTGCTAGCCCGGCCGGGACTAGCTCCGGGTGGGCAGATACGCAGTATTTT. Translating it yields CSASPAGTSSGWADTQYF.

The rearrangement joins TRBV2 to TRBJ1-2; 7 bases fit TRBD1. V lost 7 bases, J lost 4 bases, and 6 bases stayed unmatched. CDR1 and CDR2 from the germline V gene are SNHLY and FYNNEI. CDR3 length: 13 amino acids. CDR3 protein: CASKGGGGYGYTF. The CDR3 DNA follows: TGTGCCAGCAAAGGGGGCGGGGGCTATGGCTACACCTTC. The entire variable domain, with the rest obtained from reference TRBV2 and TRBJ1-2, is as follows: EPEVTQTPSHQVTQMGQEVILRCVPISNHLYFYWYRQILGQKVEFLVSFYNNEISEKSEIFDDQFSVERPDGSNFTLKIRSTKLEDSAMYFCASKGGGGYGYTFGSGTRLTVV.

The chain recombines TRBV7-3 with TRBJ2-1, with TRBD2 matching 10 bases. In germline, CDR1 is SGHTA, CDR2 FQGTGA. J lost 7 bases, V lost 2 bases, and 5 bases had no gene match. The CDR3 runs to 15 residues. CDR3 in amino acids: CASSLAGLARNEQFF. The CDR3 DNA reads TGTGCCAGCAGCTTAGCGGGACTAGCGCGGAATGAGCAGTTCTTC.

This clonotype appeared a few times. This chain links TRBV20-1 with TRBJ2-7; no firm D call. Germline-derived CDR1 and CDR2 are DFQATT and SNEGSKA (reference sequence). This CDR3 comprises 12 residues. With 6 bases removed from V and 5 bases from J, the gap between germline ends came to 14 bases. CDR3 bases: TGCAGTGCCCAGAGCCGGACCAACGAGCAGTACTTC. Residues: CSAQSRTNEQYF.

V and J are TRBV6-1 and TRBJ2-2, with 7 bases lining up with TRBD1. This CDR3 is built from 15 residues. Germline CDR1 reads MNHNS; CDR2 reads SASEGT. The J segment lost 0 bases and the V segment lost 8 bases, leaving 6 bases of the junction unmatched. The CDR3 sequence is CASRTGTANTGELFF. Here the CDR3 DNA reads TGTGCCAGCCGTACCGGGACAGCGAACACCGGGGAGCTGTTTTTT.

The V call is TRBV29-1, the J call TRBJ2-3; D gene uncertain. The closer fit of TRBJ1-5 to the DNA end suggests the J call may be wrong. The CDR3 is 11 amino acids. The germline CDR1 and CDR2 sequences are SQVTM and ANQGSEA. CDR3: CSVGVVDTQHF. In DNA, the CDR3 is TGCAGCGTTGGGGTTGTAGATACGCAGCATTTT.

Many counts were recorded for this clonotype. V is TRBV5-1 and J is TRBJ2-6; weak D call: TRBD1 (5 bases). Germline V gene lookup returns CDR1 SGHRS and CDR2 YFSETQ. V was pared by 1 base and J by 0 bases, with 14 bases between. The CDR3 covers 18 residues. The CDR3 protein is CASSLRGDLLSGANVLTF. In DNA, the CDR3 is TGCGCCAGCAGCTTGAGGGGTGATCTCCTCTCTGGGGCCAACGTCCTGACTTTC.